These 5 T cell receptor beta chains share one sample of origin, sequenced in a study of blood T cell repertoires in COVID-19. Data came from immunoSEQ multiplex PCR; TCRdb stores just in-frame clones and leaves some out. The sample records 470,000 or so clones, about 85% being singletons. Sequencing was performed on PBMCs or T cells enriched from blood (not recorded which). All receptors come from a woman between 18 and 30 years old with acute COVID-19.

The CDR3 spells CASSPASGGNEKLFF. The CDR3 region has the DNA TGTGCCAGCAGCCCAGCCAGTGGAGGTAATGAAAAACTGTTTTTT. The chain has TRBV9 and TRBJ1-4; no definite D call. There are 15 residues in the CDR3. Per germline, CDR1 SGDLS and CDR2 YYNGEE. V gave up 4 bases and J gave up 4 bases, with 14 bases separating them.

CDR3 amino acids: CASSLATGGAYEQYF. CDR3 sequence (DNA): TGTGCCAGCAGCTTAGCCACAGGGGGGGCCTACGAGCAGTACTTC. This chain uses TRBV11-2 with TRBJ2-7; D may be TRBD1 (8 bases). From germline, CDR1 is SGHAT and CDR2 FQNNGV. The CDR3 is 15 amino acids. Trimming took off 1 base at V and 2 bases at J, with 12 bases between the two ends.

The gene calls are TRBV6-4 and TRBJ2-3; 7 bases are shared with TRBD1. CDR1 and CDR2 from the germline V gene are MRHNA and SNTAGT. V was clipped by 2 bases and J by 0 bases; unmatched bases: 2. CDR3 length: 15 amino acids. Here the CDR3 reads CASSDGQASTDTQYF. The DNA of the CDR3 is TGTGCCAGCAGTGACGGACAGGCCAGCACAGATACGCAGTATTTT.

On this clone itself: At one end, the junction sequence differs from germline, possibly due to a read error. The chain links TRBV7-7 to TRBJ1-2; no firm D call. The CDR3 extends over 15 amino acids. Per germline, CDR1 SSHAT and CDR2 FNYEAQ (reference sequence). The CDR3 is CASSPARRVGYGYTF. The DNA of the CDR3 is TGTGCTAGCAGCCCCGCCAGACGGGTAGGCTATGGCTACACCTTC.

V gene TRBV25-1 combines with J gene TRBJ1-6, with TRBD1 matching over 11 bases. With V trimmed by 4 bases and J by 10 bases, 3 bases remained unmatched. Germline V CDR1 and CDR2: MGHDK, SYGVNS. CDR3 length: 14 amino acids. The CDR3 sequence is CASSVGTGGSPLHF. CDR3 sequence (DNA): TGTGCCAGCAGTGTGGGGACAGGGGGATCACCCCTCCACTTT. The variable domain in full, with the rest retrieved from reference TRBV25-1 and TRBJ1-6, is EADIYQTPRYLVIGTGKKITLECSQTMGHDKMYWYQQDPGMELHLIHYSYGVNSTEKGDLSSESTVSRIRTEHFPLTLESARPSHTSQYLCASSVGTGGSPLHFGNGTRLTVT.